Listed below are T cell receptor beta chains from one sample, sequenced in a study of cytomegalovirus exposure and HLA in healthy donors. Sequencing was performed with immunoSEQ multiplex PCR; in TCRdb, only in-frame clones are kept and a portion is missing. The sample contains roughly 120,000 clones, around 74% of which appear only once. Source material: PBMCs. These receptors all come from a man between 60 and 75 years old in good health and CMV-seropositive. Each CDR3 is given with its conserved first and last residue. D genes are given only for firm matches. Some rows mark clone size as missing; the rest say once, few, many or name a class of expanded clone.

v_call	d_call	clone_size	cdr3_length	j_call	cdr3_nt	cdr3_aa
TRBV5-6	-	-	14	TRBJ1-1	TGTGCCAGCAGCTTTTCAGCGAGGGCCACTGAAGCTTTCTTT	CASSFSARATEAFF
TRBV28	TRBD1	once	16	TRBJ2-3	TGTGCCAGCAGTCACGTCGGACAGGGGTTACCAGATACGCAGTATTTT	CASSHVGQGLPDTQYF
TRBV11-2	TRBD2	few	17	TRBJ2-3	TGTGCCAGCAGCCGATCATCCGGGACTAGGTCCACAGATACGCAGTATTTT	CASSRSSGTRSTDTQYF
TRBV13	-	-	14	TRBJ2-3	TGTGCCAGCAGCTTAGTGAGGGGCACAGATACGCAGTATTTT	CASSLVRGTDTQYF
TRBV5-1	-	few	18	TRBJ2-5	TGCGCCAGCAGCTTGTTTGGTAGTTTGCACGGCCGGGAAGAGACCCAGTACTTC	CASSLFGSLHGREETQYF
TRBV30	-	few	13	TRBJ1-3	TGTGCCGGAGGGGGGGCGGTTGGAAACACCATATATTTT	CAGGGAVGNTIYF
TRBV7-2	-	-	13	TRBJ2-3	TGTGCCAGCAGCTTAGCCTACACAGATACGCAGTATTTT	CASSLAYTDTQYF
TRBV7-9	TRBD1	once	14	TRBJ2-7	TGTGCCAGCAGCCACAGGGGTGGCACCTACGAGCAGTACTTC	CASSHRGGTYEQYF
TRBV5-1	TRBD2	-	15	TRBJ2-1	TGCGCCAGCAGCTTAAAGCGGGGTTCTTACAATGAGCAGTTCTTC	CASSLKRGSYNEQFF
TRBV5-4	TRBD2	-	15	TRBJ2-5	TGTGCCAGCAGCTTGGGGTCAGCGGGGGAAGAGACCCAGTACTTC	CASSLGSAGEETQYF
TRBV7-6	TRBD2	few	15	TRBJ2-5	TGTGCCAGCAGCTTAATTGGACTAGCGGGGGAGACCCAGTACTTC	CASSLIGLAGETQYF
TRBV9	TRBD2	-	17	TRBJ2-1	TGTGTCAGCAGCGTCAACGAACCGGGACTAGCGACCCATGAGCAGTTCTTC	CVSSVNEPGLATHEQFF
TRBV28	TRBD1	-	16	TRBJ1-5	TGTGCCAGCAGTCAATGGCCGGACAGGGCCCATCAGCCCCAGCATTTT	CASSQWPDRAHQPQHF
TRBV6-5	TRBD1	-	15	TRBJ1-6	TGTGCCAGCAGCCCCGGTTGGACAGGGGAAGAGCCCCTCCACTTT	CASSPGWTGEEPLHF
TRBV6-1	-	few	13	TRBJ1-3	TGTGCCAGCACCCAGGAGGTACCCAACACCATATATTTT	CASTQEVPNTIYF
TRBV6-5	-	-	14	TRBJ1-4	TGTGCCAGCAGTTATAATGAACTGAGGGAAAAACTGTTTTTT	CASSYNELREKLFF
TRBV11-2	TRBD1	-	15	TRBJ1-5	TGTGCCAGCAGCTTAGGGACAGGGCGCAATCAGCCCCAGCATTTT	CASSLGTGRNQPQHF
TRBV27	-	few	14	TRBJ1-1	TGTGCCAGCAGTTTAAGGACACCGGACACTGAAGCTTTCTTT	CASSLRTPDTEAFF
TRBV13	TRBD1	-	15	TRBJ1-1	TGTGCCAGCAGCTTAGGGGGGACAGGGGATACTGAAGCTTTCTTT	CASSLGGTGDTEAFF
TRBV6-6	-	-	14	TRBJ2-7	TGTGCCAGCAGGCGGGGGGACAGGGCCCACGAGCAGTACTTC	CASRRGDRAHEQYF